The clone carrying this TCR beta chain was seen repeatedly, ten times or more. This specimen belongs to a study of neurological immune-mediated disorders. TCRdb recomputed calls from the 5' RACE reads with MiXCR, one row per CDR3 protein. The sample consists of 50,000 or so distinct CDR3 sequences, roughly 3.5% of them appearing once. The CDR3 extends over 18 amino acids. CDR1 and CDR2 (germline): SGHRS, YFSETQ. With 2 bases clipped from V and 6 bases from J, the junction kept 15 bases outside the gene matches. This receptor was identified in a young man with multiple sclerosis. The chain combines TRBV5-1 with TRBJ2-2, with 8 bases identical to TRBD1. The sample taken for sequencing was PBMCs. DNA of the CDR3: TGCGCCAGCAGCTTCGGACAGGGCGGACCCATTGCGGCCGGGGAGCTGTTTTTT. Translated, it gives CASSFGQGGPIAAGELFF.